This T cell receptor beta chain was sequenced in a study of T cell repertoires in cytomegalovirus infection. Study at large: Well-studied HLA-B-restricted epitopes and recently identified HLA-C-restricted epitopes of CMV were both used in the study. In public TCR beta signatures, there were indications of both CMV infection and matching HLA type.

General study points: HLA-C-restricted, CMV-specific TCR beta clonotypes were dominant ex vivo.

TCRdb redid the calling of the reads with MiXCR, one entry per CDR3 protein. The sample comprises approximately 56,000 distinct CDR3 sequences, about 18% of which are singletons, and roughly 77% rests with the top ten. The V gene's germline CDR1 is LNHDA and CDR2 SQIVND (reference sequence). V was pared by 3 bases and J by 3 bases, with 5 bases between. The CDR3 length is 12 residues. This clonotype has only a few counts. Its specificity is not known. This rearrangement joins TRBV19 to TRBJ1-1; no clear D gene. The source was CD8+ T cells from cultured PBMCs, collected from culture after CMV antigen stimulation. The sequence came from a human donor in good health (CMV status not recorded). Some clones in this sample may be carry-over from other donors' samples. The CDR3 DNA is TGTGCCAGTAGTATCGGGCACACTGAAGCTTTCTTT. The encoded protein is CASSIGHTEAFF.